The T cell receptor beta chain under discussion was sequenced for a study of patients and donors after allogeneic stem cell transplantation. TCRdb re-called the RT-PCR reads with MiXCR, one entry per CDR3 protein. In the table there are about 40,000 distinct CDR3 sequences, around a third of which are singletons. Deletions cut 6 bases from V and 0 bases from J, with 9 bases between. Per the germline V gene, CDR1 is SNHLY and CDR2 is FYNNEI. The CDR3 totals 14 residues. The chain uses TRBV2 and TRBJ1-3; no firm D call. The sample consisted of blood, either unsorted or a sorted T cell fraction (not recorded which). The receptor was isolated from a human donor who was either an allogeneic HSCT recipient or a stem cell or donor lymphocyte infusion donor (not recorded which). It is not recorded whose cells these are; they may come from a transplant donor. CDR3 protein: CASRAFYSGNTIYF. The CDR3 DNA reads as TGTGCCAGCAGAGCTTTTTACTCTGGAAACACCATATATTTT.